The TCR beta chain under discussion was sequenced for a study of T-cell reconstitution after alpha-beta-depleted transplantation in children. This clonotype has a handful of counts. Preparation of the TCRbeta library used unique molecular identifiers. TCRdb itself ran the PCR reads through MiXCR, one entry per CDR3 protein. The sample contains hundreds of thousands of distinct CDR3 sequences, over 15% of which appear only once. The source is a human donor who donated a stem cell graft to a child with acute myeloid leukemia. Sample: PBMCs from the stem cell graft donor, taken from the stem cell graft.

CDR3 in DNA: TGTGCCACCAGCAGAGGGGGGAATGAGCAGTTCTTC. This translates into CATSRGGNEQFF. The chain has TRBV15 and TRBJ2-1; D could derive from TRBD1 or TRBD2 (5 bases each). Trimming removed 1 base from V and 7 bases from J, with 5 bases in between. The V gene's germline CDR1 is LNHNV and CDR2 YYDKDF (reference sequence). This CDR3 has 12 residues.